The TCR beta chain under discussion was sequenced for a study of shared clonotypes between healthy human individuals. V lost 4 bases, J lost 14 bases, and 19 bases lay in between. This CDR3 spans 14 amino acids. Germline assignment: CDR1 SGHRS and CDR2 YFSETQ. In the authors' workflow: Filtering differed since immunoSEQ provided only junctions, with no quality scores. Profiling relied on immunoSEQ multiplex PCR, and the TCRdb table lists in-frame clones only, not all of them. That table gives V, J and clone size, and the DNA gave D and trimming. The sample contains some 1 million clones, about 75% of which appear only once. Recent acute infections and vaccinations were absent in the healthy HIV-negative adult donors. CD4+ cells were split into CD45RA+ naive and CD45RA-negative memory subsets. The study, taken as a whole, reports: Naive subsets generally had larger estimated richness than memory subsets.

With respect to this clone: Its matching antigen is unknown.

The rearrangement links TRBV5-1 to TRBJ1-6, with a weak D call TRBD1 (6 bases). Material for sequencing was memory CD4+ T cells sorted from blood. Subset of the sample: CD45RA-negative fraction. The TCR was taken from a man aged 18 to 30 in good health. The CDR3 spells CASSPSTGFWALHF. CDR3 DNA: TGCGCCAGCAGCCCATCTACAGGGTTTTGGGCCCTCCACTTT.